The present TCR beta chain was sequenced within a study of T-cell memory formation after mild COVID-19. CDR1 SGHDT and CDR2 YYEEEE come from the germline V gene. The CDR3 is 13 amino acids. V shed 0 bases and J shed 6 bases, with 9 bases lying between them. This clonotype has more than one count but fewer than ten. TCRdb reprocessed the 5' RACE reads with MiXCR, giving one entry per CDR3 protein. The sample yields 450,000 or so distinct CDR3 sequences, about 20% seen once. The sample comprised PBMCs or a T cell subset sorted from them (not recorded which). The clonotype originates from an adult woman who had mild COVID-19 (a few samples of this study predate the infection). Cell type and time point are not known. The rearrangement joins TRBV5-6 to TRBJ1-2, with D possibly matching TRBD1 (6 bases). CDR3 in DNA: TGTGCCAGCAGCTTGGTTCCAGGGGATGGCTACACCTTC. This gives the protein CASSLVPGDGYTF.